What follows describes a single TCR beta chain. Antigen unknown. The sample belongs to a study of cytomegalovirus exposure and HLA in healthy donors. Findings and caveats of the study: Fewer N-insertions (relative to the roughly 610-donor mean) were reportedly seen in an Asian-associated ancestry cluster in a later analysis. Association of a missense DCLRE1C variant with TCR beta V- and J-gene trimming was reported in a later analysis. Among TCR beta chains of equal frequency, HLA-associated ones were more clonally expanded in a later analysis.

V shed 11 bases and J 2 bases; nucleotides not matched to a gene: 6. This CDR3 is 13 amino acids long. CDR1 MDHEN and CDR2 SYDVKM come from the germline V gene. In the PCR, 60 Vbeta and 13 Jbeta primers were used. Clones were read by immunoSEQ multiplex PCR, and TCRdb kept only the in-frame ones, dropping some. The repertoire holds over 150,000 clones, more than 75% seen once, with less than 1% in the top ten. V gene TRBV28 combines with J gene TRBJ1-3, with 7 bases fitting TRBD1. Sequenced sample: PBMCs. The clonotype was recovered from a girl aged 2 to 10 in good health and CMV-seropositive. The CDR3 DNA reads TGTGCCGGGGGAACAGGGGCTGGAAACACCATATATTTT. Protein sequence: CAGGTGAGNTIYF. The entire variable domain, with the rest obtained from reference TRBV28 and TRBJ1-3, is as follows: DVKVTQSSRYLVKRTGEKVFLECVQDMDHENMFWYRQDPGLGLRLIYFSYDVKMKEKGDIPEGYSVSREKKERFSLILESASTNQTSMYLCAGGTGAGNTIYFGEGSWLTVV.